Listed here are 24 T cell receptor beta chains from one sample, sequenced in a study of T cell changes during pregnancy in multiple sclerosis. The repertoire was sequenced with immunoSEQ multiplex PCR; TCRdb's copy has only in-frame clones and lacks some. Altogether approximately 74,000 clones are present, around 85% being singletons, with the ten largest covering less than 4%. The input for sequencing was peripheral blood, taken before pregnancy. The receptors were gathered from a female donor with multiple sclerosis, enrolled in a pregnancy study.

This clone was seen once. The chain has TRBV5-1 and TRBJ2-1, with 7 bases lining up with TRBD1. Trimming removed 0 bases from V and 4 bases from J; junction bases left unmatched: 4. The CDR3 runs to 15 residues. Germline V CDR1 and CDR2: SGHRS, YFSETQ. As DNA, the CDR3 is TGCGCCAGCAGCTTGGCCCGGGGACAGTACAATGAGCAGTTCTTC. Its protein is CASSLARGQYNEQFF.

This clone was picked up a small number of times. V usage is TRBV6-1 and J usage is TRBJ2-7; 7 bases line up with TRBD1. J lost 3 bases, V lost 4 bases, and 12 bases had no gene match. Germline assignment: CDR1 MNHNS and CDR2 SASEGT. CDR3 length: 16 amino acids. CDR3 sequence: CASSGLYPGQNYEQYF. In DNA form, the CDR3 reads TGTGCCAGCAGTGGCCTTTACCCGGGACAGAACTACGAGCAGTACTTC.

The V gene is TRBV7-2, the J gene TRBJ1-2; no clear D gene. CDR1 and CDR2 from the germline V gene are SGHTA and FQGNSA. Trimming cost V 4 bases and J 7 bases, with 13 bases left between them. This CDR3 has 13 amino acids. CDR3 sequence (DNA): TGTGCCAGCAGCTCCCCGGGCCGGGGTGGCTACACCTTC. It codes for CASSSPGRGGYTF. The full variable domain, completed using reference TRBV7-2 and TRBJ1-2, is GAGVSQSPSNKVTEKGKDVELRCDPISGHTALYWYRQSLGQGLEFLIYFQGNSAPDKSGLPSDRFSAERTGGSVSTLTIQRTQQEDSAVYLCASSSPGRGGYTFGSGTRLTVV.

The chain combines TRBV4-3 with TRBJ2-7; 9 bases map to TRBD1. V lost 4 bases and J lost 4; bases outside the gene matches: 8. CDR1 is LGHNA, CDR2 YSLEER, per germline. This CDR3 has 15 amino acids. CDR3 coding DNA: TGCGCCAGCAGCCGTACGGACAGGGGAAATTACGAGCAGTACTTC. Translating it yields CASSRTDRGNYEQYF.

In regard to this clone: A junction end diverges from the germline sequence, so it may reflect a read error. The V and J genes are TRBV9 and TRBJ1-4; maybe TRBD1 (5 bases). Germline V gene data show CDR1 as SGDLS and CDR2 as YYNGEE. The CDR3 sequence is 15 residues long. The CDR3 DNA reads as TGTGCCAGCAGCCCAACTGGGGCAACAAATGAAAAACTGTTTTTT. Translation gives CASSPTGATNEKLFF.

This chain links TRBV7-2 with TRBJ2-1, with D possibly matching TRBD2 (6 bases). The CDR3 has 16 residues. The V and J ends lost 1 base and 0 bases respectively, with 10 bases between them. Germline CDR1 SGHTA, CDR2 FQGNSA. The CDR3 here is CASSLGGGVSYNEQFF. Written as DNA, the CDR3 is TGTGCCAGCAGCTTAGGGGGCGGGGTCTCCTACAATGAGCAGTTCTTC.

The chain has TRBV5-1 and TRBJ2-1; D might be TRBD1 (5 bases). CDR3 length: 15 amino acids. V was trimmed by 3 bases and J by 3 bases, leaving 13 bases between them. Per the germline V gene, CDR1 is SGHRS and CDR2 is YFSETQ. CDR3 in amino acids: CASSYLDSLYNEQFF. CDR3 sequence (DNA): TGCGCCAGCAGCTACCTAGACAGCCTCTACAATGAGCAGTTCTTC. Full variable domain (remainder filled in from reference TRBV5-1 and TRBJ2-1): KAGVTQTPRYLIKTRGQQVTLSCSPISGHRSVSWYQQTPGQGLQFLFEYFSETQRNKGNFPGRFSGRQFSNSRSEMNVSTLELGDSALYLCASSYLDSLYNEQFFGPGTRLTVL.

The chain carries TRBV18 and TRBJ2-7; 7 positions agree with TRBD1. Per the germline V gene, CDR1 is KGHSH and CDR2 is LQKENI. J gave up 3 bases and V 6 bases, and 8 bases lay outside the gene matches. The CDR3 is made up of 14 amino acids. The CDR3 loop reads CASSVGTANYEQYF. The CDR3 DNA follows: TGTGCCAGCTCTGTCGGGACAGCGAACTACGAGCAGTACTTC.

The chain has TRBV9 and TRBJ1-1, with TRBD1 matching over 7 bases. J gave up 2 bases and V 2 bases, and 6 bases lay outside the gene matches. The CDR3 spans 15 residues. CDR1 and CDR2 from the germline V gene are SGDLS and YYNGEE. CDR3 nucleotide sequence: TGTGCCAGCAGCGTTTCGACAGGGCCCAACACTGAAGCTTTCTTT. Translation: CASSVSTGPNTEAFF.

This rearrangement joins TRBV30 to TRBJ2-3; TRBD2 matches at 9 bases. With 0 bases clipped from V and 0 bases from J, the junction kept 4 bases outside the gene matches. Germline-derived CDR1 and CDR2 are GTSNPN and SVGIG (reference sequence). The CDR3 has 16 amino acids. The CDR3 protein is CAWSVGTSSSTDTQYF. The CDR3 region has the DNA TGTGCCTGGAGTGTCGGGACTAGCAGTAGCACAGATACGCAGTATTTT. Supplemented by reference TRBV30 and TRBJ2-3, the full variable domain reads SQTIHQWPATLVQPVGSPLSLECTVEGTSNPNLYWYRQAAGRGLQLLFYSVGIGQISSEVPQNLSASRPQDRQFILSSKKLLLSDSGFYLCAWSVGTSSSTDTQYFGPGTRLTVL.

The CDR3 reads CAISETGRTEAFF. CDR3 sequence (DNA): TGTGCCATCAGTGAAACAGGGCGTACTGAAGCTTTCTTT. This chain joins TRBV10-3 and TRBJ1-1, with D tentatively TRBD1 (6 bases). CDR1 and CDR2 (germline): ENHRY, SYGVKD. Between the trimmed V and J ends, which lost 3 bases and 5 bases, there was a span of 10 bases. The CDR3 runs 13 residues.

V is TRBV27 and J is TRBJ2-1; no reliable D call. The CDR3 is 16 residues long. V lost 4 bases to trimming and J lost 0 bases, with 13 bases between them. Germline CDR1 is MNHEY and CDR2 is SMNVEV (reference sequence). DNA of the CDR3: TGTGCCAGCAGTTCCGACCCCGCAGGCTCCTACAATGAGCAGTTCTTC. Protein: CASSSDPAGSYNEQFF.

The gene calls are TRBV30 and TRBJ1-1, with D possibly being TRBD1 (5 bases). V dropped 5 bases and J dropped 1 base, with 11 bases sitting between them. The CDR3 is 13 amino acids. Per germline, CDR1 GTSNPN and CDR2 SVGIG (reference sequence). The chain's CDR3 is CAWGRQGNTEAFF. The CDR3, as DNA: TGTGCCTGGGGACGGCAGGGGAACACTGAAGCTTTCTTT.

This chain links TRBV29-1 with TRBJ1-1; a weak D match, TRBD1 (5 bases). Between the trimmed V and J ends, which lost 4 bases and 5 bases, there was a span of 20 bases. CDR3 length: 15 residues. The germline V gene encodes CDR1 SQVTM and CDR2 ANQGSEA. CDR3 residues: CSVAGRGGVGTEAFF. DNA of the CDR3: TGCAGCGTTGCGGGGCGGGGGGGGGTTGGGACTGAAGCTTTCTTT.

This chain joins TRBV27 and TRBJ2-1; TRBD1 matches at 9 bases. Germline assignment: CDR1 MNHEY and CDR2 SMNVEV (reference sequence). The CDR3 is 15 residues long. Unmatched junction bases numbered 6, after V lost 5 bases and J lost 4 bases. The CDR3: CASSPRTGAYNEQFF. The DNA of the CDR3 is TGTGCCAGCAGTCCCCGGACAGGGGCTTACAATGAGCAGTTCTTC.

The chain's CDR3 is CAWSAPRYEQYF. In DNA form, the CDR3 reads TGTGCCTGGAGTGCCCCCCGTTACGAGCAGTACTTC. This chain links TRBV30 with TRBJ2-7; unclear D gene. Germline CDR1 GTSNPN, CDR2 SVGIG (reference sequence). Trimming shortened V by 1 base and J by 4 bases, and 8 bases separated the two germline ends. The length of the CDR3 is 12 residues.

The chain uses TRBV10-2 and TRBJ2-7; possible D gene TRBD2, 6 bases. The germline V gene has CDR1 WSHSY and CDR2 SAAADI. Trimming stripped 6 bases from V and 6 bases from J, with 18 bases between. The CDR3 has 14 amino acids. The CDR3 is CASSGRTVGGEQYF. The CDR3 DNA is TGCGCCAGCAGCGGAAGGACGGTGGGGGGCGAGCAGTACTTC.

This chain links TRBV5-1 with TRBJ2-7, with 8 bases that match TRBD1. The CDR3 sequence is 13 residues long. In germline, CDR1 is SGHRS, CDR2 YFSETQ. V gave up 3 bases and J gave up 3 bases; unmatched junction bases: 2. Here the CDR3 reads CASSSGTGYEQYF. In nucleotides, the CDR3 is TGCGCCAGCAGCTCCGGGACAGGCTACGAGCAGTACTTC.

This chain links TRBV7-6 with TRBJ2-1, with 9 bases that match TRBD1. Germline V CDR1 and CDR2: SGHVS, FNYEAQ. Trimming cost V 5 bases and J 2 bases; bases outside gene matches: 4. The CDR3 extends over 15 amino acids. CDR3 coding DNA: TGTGCCAGCAGCACCCGGACAGGGGCCTACAATGAGCAGTTCTTC. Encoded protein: CASSTRTGAYNEQFF.

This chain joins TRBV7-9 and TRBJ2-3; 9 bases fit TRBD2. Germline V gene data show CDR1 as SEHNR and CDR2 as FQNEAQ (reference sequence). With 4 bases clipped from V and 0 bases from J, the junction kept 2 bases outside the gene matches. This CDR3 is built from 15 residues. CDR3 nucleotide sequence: TGTGCCAGCAGCTATACTAGCGGGAGCACAGATACGCAGTATTTT. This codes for CASSYTSGSTDTQYF.

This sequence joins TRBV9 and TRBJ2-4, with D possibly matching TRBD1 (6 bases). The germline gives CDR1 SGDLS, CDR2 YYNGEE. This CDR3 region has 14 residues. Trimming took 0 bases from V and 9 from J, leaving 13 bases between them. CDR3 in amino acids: CASSVDPLGGIQYF. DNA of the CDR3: TGTGCCAGCAGCGTAGACCCACTAGGGGGCATTCAGTACTTC.

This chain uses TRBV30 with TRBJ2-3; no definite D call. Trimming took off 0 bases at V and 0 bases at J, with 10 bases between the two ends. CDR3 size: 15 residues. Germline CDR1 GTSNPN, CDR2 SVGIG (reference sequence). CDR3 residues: CAWSVVFSSTDTQYF. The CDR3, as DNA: TGTGCCTGGAGTGTCGTCTTTTCTAGCACAGATACGCAGTATTTT. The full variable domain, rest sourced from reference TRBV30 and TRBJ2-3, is SQTIHQWPATLVQPVGSPLSLECTVEGTSNPNLYWYRQAAGRGLQLLFYSVGIGQISSEVPQNLSASRPQDRQFILSSKKLLLSDSGFYLCAWSVVFSSTDTQYFGPGTRLTVL.

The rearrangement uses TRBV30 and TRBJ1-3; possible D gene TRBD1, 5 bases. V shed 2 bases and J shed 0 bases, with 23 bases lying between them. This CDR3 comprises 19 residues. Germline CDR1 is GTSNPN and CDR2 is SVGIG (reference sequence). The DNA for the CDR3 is TGTGCCTGGAGTCACCTTAGGACAAGTGGGCTCTCCTCTGGAAACACCATATATTTT. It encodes CAWSHLRTSGLSSGNTIYF.

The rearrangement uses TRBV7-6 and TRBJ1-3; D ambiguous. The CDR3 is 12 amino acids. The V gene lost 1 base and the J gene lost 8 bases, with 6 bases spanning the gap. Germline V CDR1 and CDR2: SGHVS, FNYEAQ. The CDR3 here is CASSLGADTIYF. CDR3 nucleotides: TGTGCCAGCAGCTTAGGTGCGGACACCATATATTTT.